The present T cell receptor beta chain was sequenced within a study of blood T cell repertoires in COVID-19 (TCRdb year 2020). About the full investigation: Samples from collaborators originated in the United States, Italy and Spain and spanned both the acute and convalescent phases of COVID-19. HLA class I and class II types, where available, came from metadata supplied by the sample provider rather than from assay-based typing. The sample metadata nearly always contained a de-identified subject ID, COVID-19 status, age in years and sex. The repertoires were released in a freely available public database intended as a resource for research on the immune response to SARS-CoV-2. Samples were obtained from the ongoing ImmuneRACE study (first 160 participants) and from over 1,000 subjects provided by 6 global collaborators. Subjects who had been exposed to COVID-19, were actively infected with it, or had recovered from it provided the deeply sampled blood TCRbeta repertoires that made up the dataset. The material from the prospective study consisted of cDNA or gDNA derived from T cells, B-cell-depleted T cells, or PBMCs. What the authors observed across the whole study: The amount of clinical and demographic metadata varied by source and participant and was provided uncurated.

One collaborating source in Seattle enrolled patients while the patients were actively infected and followed the patients over time throughout the course of disease. Each collaborating institution followed its own protocols to collect whole blood in K2EDTA tubes. Collaborator samples were shipped for TCRbeta analysis as frozen whole blood, isolated PBMCs, or DNA extracted from either sample type. V sheds 4 bases and J sheds 4 bases, leaving 20 bases between their ends. The CDR3 covers 16 residues, taking in both the cysteine and the phenylalanine. Only the CDR3 DNA is retained, 48 bases long and in frame from the first base. Looking up the germline V gene yields CDR1 SGDLS and CDR2 YYNGEE. TCRbeta CDR3 regions were amplified from genomic DNA by means of the immunoSEQ Assay, a bias-controlled multiplex PCR. On the authors' methods: Nucleated cell counts per sample were estimated from amplification of reference gene primers within the assay. To quantify the absolute abundance of each unique TCRbeta CDR3 rearrangement, sequence reads were collapsed and filtered. For each sample, productive Simpson clonality was calculated as the square root of Simpson's diversity index across productive rearrangements. Sourced from immuneACCESS, this table was stored by TCRdb with only in-frame sequences that have V and J called. A share of the clones is absent; for the studies checked, an unresolved V gene accounts for under half, and the remainder has no known explanation. The V and J calls and the clone size are those of that table, but D and trimming were determined from the DNA. The sample table lists about 360,000 clones, approximately 86% of them with a count of one. The ten top clones hold under 8.5% of the sample.

In the case of this clone: Its cognate antigen has yet to be identified. Within one base of it there is no much larger clone, and no base qualities were kept.

Recombination connected TRBV9 to TRBJ1-1; perhaps TRBD1 is the D gene, with 6 bases matching. The sequenced material came from peripheral blood. The TCR was taken from a woman aged 60-70 years with COVID-19, enrolled during active disease. The CDR3 sequence is CASSSGQGHWGTEAFF. The sequenced DNA: TGTGCCAGCAGCAGCGGCCAGGGGCATTGGGGCACTGAAGCTTTCTTT.